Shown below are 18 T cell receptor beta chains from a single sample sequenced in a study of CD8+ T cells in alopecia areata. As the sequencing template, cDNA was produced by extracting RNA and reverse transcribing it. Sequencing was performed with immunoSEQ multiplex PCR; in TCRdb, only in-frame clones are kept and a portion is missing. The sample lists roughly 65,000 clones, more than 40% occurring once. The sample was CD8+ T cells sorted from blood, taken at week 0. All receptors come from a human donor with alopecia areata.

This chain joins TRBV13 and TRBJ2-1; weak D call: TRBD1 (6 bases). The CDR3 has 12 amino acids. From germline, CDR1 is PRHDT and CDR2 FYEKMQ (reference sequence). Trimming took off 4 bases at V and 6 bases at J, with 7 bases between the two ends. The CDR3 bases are TGTGCCAGCAGCTCGGACAGCAATGAGCAGTTCTTC. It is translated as CASSSDSNEQFF.

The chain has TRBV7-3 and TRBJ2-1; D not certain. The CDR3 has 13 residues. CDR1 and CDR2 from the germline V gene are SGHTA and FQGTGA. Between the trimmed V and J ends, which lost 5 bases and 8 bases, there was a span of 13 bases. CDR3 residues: CASSQTKYHEQFF. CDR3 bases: TGTGCCAGCAGCCAAACTAAGTACCATGAGCAGTTCTTC.

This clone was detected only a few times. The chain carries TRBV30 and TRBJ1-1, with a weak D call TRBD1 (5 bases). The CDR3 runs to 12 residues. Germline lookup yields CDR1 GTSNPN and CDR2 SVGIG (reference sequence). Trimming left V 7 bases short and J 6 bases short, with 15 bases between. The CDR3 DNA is TGTGCCTCCGTTACAGGCCCTCCTGAAGCTTTCTTT. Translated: CASVTGPPEAFF.

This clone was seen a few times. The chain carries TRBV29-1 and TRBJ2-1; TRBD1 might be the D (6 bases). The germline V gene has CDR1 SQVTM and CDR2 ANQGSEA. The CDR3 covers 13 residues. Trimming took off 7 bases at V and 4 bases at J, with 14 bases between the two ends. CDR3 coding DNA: TGCAGCGCCGTGAGTGGACAGTACAATGAGCAGTTCTTC. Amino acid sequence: CSAVSGQYNEQFF.

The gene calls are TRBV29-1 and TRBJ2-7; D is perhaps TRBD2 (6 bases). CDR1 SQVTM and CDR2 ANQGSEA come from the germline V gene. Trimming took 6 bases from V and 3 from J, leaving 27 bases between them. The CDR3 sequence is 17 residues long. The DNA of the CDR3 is TGCAGCGTCCTTTTGGAGGGCCTTGGGCGGGTGTTCTACGAGCAGTACTTC. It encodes CSVLLEGLGRVFYEQYF.

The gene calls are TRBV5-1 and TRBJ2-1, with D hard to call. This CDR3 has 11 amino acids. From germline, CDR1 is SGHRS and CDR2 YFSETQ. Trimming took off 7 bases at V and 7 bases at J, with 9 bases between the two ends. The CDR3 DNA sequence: TGCGCCAGCCACCGTGTGAATGAGCAGTTCTTC. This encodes CASHRVNEQFF.

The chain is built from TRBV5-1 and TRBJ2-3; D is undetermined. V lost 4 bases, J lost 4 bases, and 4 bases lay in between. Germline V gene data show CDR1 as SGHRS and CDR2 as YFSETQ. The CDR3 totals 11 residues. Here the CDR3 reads CASSGPDTQYF. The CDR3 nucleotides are TGCGCCAGCAGCGGCCCAGATACGCAGTATTTT.

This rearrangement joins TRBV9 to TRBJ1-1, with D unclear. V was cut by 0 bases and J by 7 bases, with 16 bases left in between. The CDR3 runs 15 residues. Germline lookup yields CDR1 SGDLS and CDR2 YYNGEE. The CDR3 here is CASSVGTGAMGEAFF. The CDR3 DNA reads TGTGCCAGCAGCGTAGGTACCGGAGCCATGGGTGAAGCTTTCTTT.

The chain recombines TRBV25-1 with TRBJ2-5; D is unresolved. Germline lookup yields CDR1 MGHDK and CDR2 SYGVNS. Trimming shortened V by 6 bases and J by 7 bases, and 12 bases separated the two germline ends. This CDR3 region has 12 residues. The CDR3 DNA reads TGTGCCAGCAGCTGGGAACTTGGGACCCAGTACTTC. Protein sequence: CASSWELGTQYF.

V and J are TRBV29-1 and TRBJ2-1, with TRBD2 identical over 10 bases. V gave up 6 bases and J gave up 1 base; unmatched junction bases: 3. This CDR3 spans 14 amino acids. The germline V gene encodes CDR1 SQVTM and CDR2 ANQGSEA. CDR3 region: CSVDSGRSYNEQFF. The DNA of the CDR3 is TGCAGCGTAGATAGCGGGAGGTCCTACAATGAGCAGTTCTTC.

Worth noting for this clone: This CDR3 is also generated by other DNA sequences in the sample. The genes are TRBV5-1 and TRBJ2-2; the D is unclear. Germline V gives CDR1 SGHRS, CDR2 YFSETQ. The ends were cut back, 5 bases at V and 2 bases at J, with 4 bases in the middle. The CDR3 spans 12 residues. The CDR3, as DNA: TGCGCCAGCAGTTATAACACCGGGGAGCTGTTTTTT. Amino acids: CASSYNTGELFF.

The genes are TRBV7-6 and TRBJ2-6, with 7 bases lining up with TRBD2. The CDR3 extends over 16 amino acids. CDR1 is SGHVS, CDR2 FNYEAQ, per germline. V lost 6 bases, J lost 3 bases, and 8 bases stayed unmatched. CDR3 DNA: TGTGCCAGCAGATCTCAGGGAGGGTTTGGGGCCAACGTCCTGACTTTC. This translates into CASRSQGGFGANVLTF.

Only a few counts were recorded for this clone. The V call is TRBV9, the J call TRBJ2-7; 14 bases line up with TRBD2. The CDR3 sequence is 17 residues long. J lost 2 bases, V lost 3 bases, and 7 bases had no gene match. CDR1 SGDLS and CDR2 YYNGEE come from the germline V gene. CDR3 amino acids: CASSGGTSGSIPYEQYF. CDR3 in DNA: TGTGCCAGCAGCGGCGGGACTAGCGGGAGTATCCCCTACGAGCAGTACTTC.

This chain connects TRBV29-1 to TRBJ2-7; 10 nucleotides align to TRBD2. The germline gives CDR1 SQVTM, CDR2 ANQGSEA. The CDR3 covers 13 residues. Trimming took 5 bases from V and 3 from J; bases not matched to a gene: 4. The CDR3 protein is CSVSLAGDYEQYF. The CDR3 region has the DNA TGCAGCGTTTCCCTAGCGGGAGACTACGAGCAGTACTTC.

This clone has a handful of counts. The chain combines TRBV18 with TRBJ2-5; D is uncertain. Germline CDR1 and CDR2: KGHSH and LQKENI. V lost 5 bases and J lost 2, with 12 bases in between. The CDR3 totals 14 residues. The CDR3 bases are TGTGCCAGCTCAAACAGCAGCTCTCAAGAGACCCAGTACTTC. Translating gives CASSNSSSQETQYF.

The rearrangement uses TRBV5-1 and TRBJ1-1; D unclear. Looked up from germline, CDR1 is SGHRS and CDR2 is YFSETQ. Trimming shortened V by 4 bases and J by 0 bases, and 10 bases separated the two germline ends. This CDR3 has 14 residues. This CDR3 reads CASSAGTMNTEAFF. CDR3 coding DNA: TGCGCCAGCAGCGCAGGTACAATGAACACTGAAGCTTTCTTT.

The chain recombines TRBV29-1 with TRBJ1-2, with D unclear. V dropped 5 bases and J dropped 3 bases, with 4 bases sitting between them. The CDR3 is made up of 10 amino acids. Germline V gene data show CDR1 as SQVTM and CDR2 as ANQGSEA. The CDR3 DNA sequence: TGCAGCGTTCGGGACTATGGCTACACCTTC. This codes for CSVRDYGYTF.

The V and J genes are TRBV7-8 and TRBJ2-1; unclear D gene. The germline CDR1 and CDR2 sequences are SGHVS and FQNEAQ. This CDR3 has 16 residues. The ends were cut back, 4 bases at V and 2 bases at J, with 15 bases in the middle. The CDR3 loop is CASSSLNNSPYNEQFF. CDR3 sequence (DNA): TGTGCCAGCAGCTCACTTAACAACTCCCCCTACAATGAGCAGTTCTTC.